The entry that follows covers one T cell receptor beta chain sequence. The antigen is undetermined. Germline V gives CDR1 SEHNR, CDR2 FQNEAQ (reference sequence). This CDR3 spans 15 amino acids. V lost 3 bases, J lost 4 bases, and 12 bases lay in between. It was with 60 Vbeta and 13 Jbeta primers that the PCR ran. Libraries were prepared by immunoSEQ multiplex PCR; TCRdb keeps only in-frame clonotypes and omits some of them. The sample has 95,000 to 150,000 clones; the top ten hold around 4%. These data come from a study of cytomegalovirus exposure and HLA in healthy donors. Findings and limits, study-wide: Accurate prediction of HLA-A and HLA-B alleles (for most subjects) was reportedly achieved from TCR beta sequences. Excluded were some V segments that proved indistinguishable, including TRBV6-2 and TRBV6-3.

This TCR derives from a man between 18 and 29 years old in good health and CMV-seronegative. The sample comprised PBMCs. The J gene is TRBJ2-2, the V gene TRBV7-9, with D tentatively TRBD1 (6 bases). The chain's CDR3 is CASSFYRAATGELFF. CDR3 in DNA: TGTGCCAGCAGCTTTTACAGGGCCGCCACCGGGGAGCTGTTTTTT. Supplemented by reference TRBV7-9 and TRBJ2-2, the full variable domain reads DTGVSQNPRHKITKRGQNVTFRCDPISEHNRLYWYRQTLGQGPEFLTYFQNEAQLEKSRLLSDRFSAERPKGSFSTLEIQRTEQGDSAMYLCASSFYRAATGELFFGEGSRLTVL.